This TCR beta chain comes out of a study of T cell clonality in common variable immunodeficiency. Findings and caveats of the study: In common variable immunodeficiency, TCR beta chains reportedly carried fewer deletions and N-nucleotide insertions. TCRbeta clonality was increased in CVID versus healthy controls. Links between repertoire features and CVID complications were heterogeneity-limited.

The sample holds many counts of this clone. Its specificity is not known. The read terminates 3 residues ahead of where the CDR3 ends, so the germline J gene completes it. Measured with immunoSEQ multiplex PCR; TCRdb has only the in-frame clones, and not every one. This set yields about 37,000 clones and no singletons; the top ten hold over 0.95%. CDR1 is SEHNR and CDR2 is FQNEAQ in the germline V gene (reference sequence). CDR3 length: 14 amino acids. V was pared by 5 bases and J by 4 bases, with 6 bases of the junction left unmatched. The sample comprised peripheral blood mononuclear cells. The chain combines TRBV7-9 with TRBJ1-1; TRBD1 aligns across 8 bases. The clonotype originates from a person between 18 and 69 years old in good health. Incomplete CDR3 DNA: TGTGCCAGCAGCATTCGACAGGGGTCCACTGAA. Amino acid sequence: CASSIRQGSTE. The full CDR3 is CASSIRQGSTEAFF.